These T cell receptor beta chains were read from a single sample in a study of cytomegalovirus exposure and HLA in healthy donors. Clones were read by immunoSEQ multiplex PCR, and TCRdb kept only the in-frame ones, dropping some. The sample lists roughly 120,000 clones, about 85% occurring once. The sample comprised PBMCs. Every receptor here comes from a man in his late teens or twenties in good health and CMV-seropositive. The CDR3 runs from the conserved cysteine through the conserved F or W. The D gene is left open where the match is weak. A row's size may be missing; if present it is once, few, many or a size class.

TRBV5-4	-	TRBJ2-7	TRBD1	CASSQDRGSSYEQYF	TGTGCCAGCAGTCAAGACAGGGGTTCGTCCTACGAGCAGTACTTC
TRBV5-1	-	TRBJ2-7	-	CASRRDTPYEQYF	TGCGCCAGCAGACGGGACACCCCGTACGAGCAGTACTTC
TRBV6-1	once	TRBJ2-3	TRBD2	CASRAGQGGDTQYF	TGTGCCAGCAGGGCGGGGCAGGGAGGGGATACGCAGTATTTT
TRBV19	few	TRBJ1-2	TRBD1	CASSVDRGRMDGYTF	TGTGCCAGTAGTGTCGACAGGGGGCGTATGGATGGCTACACCTTC
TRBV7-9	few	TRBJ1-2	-	CASSLGQTYGYTF	TGTGCCAGCAGCCTAGGACAGACCTATGGCTACACCTTC
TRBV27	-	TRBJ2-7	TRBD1	CASAPFPGTGEGEQYF	TGTGCCAGCGCTCCATTCCCAGGGACAGGGGAAGGCGAGCAGTACTTC
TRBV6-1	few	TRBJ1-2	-	CASSEWVGASNYGYTF	TGTGCCAGCAGTGAATGGGTGGGGGCTTCTAACTATGGCTACACCTTC
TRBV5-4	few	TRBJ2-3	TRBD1	CASSSGVGQGPDTQYF	TGTGCCAGCAGCTCTGGTGTGGGACAGGGACCAGATACGCAGTATTTT
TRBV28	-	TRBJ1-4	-	CASNLGGVEKLFF	TGTGCCAGCAACCTAGGAGGGGTAGAAAAACTGTTTTTT
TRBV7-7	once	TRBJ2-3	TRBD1	CASSLEGQGRTDTQYF	TGTGCTAGCAGCTTAGAGGGACAGGGGCGCACAGATACGCAGTATTTT
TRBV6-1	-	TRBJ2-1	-	CASSPSRGGDNEQFF	TGTGCCAGCAGTCCCTCTAGGGGGGGAGACAATGAGCAGTTCTTC
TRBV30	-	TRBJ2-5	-	CAWGAGNYQETQYF	TGTGCCTGGGGCGCCGGGAACTACCAAGAGACCCAGTACTTC
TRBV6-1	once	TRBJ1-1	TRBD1	CASSQGTGRTEAFF	TGTGCCAGCAGTCAGGGGACAGGGCGCACTGAAGCTTTCTTT
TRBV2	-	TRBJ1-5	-	CASSEDRVGQPQHF	TGTGCCAGCAGTGAAGACAGGGTGGGTCAGCCCCAGCATTTT
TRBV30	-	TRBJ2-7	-	CAWSVSDLTGFEQYF	TGTGCCTGGAGTGTATCTGACCTTACGGGATTCGAGCAGTACTTC
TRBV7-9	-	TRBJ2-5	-	CASSFRPRGTIETQYF	TGTGCCAGCAGCTTTAGACCAAGAGGTACAATAGAGACCCAGTACTTC
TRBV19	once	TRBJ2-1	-	CASSTILSSYNEQFF	TGTGCCAGTAGTACCATACTGAGCTCCTACAATGAGCAGTTCTTC
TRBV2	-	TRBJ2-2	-	CASWAEANTGELFF	TGTGCCAGCTGGGCAGAAGCGAACACCGGGGAGCTGTTTTTT
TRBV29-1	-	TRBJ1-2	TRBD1	CSVVRGLGGYTF	TGCAGCGTTGTAAGGGGGCTGGGAGGCTACACCTTC
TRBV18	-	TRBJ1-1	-	CASSPGDGRAEAFF	TGTGCCAGCTCACCAGGGGACGGGAGAGCTGAAGCTTTCTTT
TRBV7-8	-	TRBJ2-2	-	CASSLVGSNGELFF	TGTGCCAGCAGCTTAGTCGGGTCTAACGGGGAGCTGTTTTTT
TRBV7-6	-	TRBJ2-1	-	CASSSDSSSYNEQFF	TGTGCCAGCAGCTCTGACAGTAGCTCCTACAATGAGCAGTTCTTC
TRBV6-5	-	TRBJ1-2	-	CASLGSYGYTF	TGTGCCAGCCTAGGGAGCTATGGCTACACCTTC
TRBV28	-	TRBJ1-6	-	CASSLKLDGGSYNSPLHF	TGTGCCAGCAGTTTAAAGCTGGACGGGGGATCCTATAATTCACCCCTCCACTTT
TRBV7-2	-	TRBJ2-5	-	CASSVQGWETQYF	TGTGCCAGCAGCGTCCAGGGGTGGGAGACCCAGTACTTC
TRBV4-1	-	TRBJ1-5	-	CASSQERGLHPRGVDQPQHF	TGCGCCAGCAGCCAAGAGAGGGGACTTCATCCACGGGGTGTCGATCAGCCCCAGCATTTT
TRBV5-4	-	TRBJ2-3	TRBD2	CASSRTSGGTDTQYF	TGTGCCAGCAGCCGAACTAGCGGGGGAACAGATACGCAGTATTTT
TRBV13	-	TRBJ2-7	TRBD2	CASSLLAGLATSYEQYF	TGTGCCAGCAGCTTATTAGCAGGACTAGCGACATCCTACGAGCAGTACTTC
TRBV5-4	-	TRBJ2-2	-	CASSLATGNTGELFF	TGTGCCAGCAGCTTGGCTACAGGGAACACCGGGGAGCTGTTTTTT
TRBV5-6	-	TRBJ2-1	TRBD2	CASSFTSGGFNEQFF	TGTGCCAGCAGCTTCACTAGCGGGGGGTTTAATGAGCAGTTCTTC
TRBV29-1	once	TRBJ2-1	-	CSVGPAYEQFF	TGCAGCGTGGGGCCCGCGTATGAGCAGTTCTTC
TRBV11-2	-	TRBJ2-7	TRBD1	CASSQDRGHYEQYF	TGTGCCAGCAGCCAGGACAGGGGGCACTACGAGCAGTACTTC
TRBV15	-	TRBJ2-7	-	CATSKAIEGAYEQYF	TGTGCCACCAGCAAAGCCATCGAGGGAGCCTACGAGCAGTACTTC